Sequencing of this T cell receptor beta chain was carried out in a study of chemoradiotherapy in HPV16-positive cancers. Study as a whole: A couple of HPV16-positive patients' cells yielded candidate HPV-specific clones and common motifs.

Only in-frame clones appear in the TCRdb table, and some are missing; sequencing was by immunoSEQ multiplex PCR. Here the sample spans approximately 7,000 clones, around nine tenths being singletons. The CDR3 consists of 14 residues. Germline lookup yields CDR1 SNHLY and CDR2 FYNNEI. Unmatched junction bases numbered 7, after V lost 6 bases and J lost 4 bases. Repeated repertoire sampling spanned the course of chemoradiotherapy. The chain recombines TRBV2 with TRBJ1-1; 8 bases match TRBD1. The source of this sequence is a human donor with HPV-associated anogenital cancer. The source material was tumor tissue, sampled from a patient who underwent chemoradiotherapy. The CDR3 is CASRVDRGSTEAFF. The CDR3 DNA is TGTGCCAGCAGGGTTGACAGGGGAAGCACTGAAGCTTTCTTT.